The clone carrying this TCR beta chain was detected ten times or more. The antigen is unknown. Library construction for TCR beta used iRepertoire HTBI primers and Arm-PCR of CDR3 regions. From the multiplex PCR reads, TCRdb called clonotypes with MiXCR, one entry per CDR3 protein. The sample contains 350,000 to 500,000 distinct CDR3 sequences, roughly 23% of which appear only once. Described time point: persistent/refractory GD, antithyroid drugs over 5 years with positive TRAb. The authors made the TCR library using RNA they extracted from PBMCs. About 9.2 milliliters of peripheral blood were taken and placed in EDTA tubes. This entry belongs to a study of regulatory T cells in long-lasting Graves disease. Study findings and constraints: TRBV28, TRBJ1-2 and TRBJ2-5 were favored in persistent disease. The work looked only at peripheral blood and did not look at thyroid tissue.

The CDR3 is 14 residues long. Trimming took off 5 bases at V and 5 bases at J, with 12 bases between the two ends. CDR1 is SGHTA and CDR2 is FQGTGA in the germline V gene. The V and J genes are TRBV7-3 and TRBJ2-2; D is ambiguous. Material: peripheral blood mononuclear cells (PBMCs), obtained when the disease was refractory, from a patient treated with antithyroid drugs. The receptor was isolated from a female donor with Graves disease. The CDR3 DNA is TGTGCCAGCAGCCCCCCCCTCCCGACCGGGGAGCTGTTTTTT. Its translation: CASSPPLPTGELFF.